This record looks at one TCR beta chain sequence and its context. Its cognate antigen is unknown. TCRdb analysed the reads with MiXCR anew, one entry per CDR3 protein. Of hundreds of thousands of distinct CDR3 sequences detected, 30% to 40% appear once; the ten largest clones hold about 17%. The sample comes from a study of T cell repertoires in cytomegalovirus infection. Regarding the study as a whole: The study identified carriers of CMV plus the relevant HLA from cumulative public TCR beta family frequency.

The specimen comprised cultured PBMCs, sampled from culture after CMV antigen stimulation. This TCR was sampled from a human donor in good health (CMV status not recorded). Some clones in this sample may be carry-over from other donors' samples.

CDR3 in DNA: TGTGCCAGCAGCTTAGCGACTAATCAATATCTGGGTAACACTGAAGCTTTCTTT. Translating it yields CASSLATNQYLGNTEAFF. The rearrangement joins TRBV7-6 to TRBJ1-1, with no clear D. Germline-derived CDR1 and CDR2 are SGHVS and FNYEAQ. V gave up 0 bases and J gave up 2 bases, with 19 bases separating them. This CDR3 has 18 residues.